This note documents a single T cell receptor beta chain sequence. Seattle's enrolled individuals joined amid active infection and were then monitored longitudinally. Per germline, CDR1 SGDLS and CDR2 YYNGEE. The V gene lost 4 bases and the J gene lost 2 bases, with 15 bases spanning the gap. The CDR3 is made up of 15 amino acids. Original methodology: Counts of nucleated cells, estimated from reference gene primer amplification, were obtained. TCRdb's copy holds only in-frame clones and misses some; the assay was immunoSEQ multiplex PCR. Clone size and the V and J calls come from that table; the DNA yielded D and trimming. The table shows some 110,000 clones, with about 93% occurring only once. These data come from a study of blood T cell repertoires in COVID-19. Study in general: Sites across the United States, Italy and Spain contributed samples from acute and convalescent COVID-19.

The material sequenced was peripheral blood. The chain couples TRBV9 to TRBJ1-1, with a tentative D call TRBD1 (5 bases). This sequence originates from a man over 45 with COVID-19, enrolled during active disease. This chain's CDR3 is CASSRLRGGNTEAFF. In nucleotides, the CDR3 is TGTGCCAGCAGCAGACTAAGGGGAGGCAACACTGAAGCTTTCTTT. Filled out from reference TRBV9 and TRBJ1-1, the complete variable domain reads DSGVTQTPKHLITATGQRVTLRCSPRSGDLSVYWYQQSLDQGLQFLIQYYNGEERAKGNILERFSAQQFPDLHSELNLSSLELGDSALYFCASSRLRGGNTEAFFGQGTRLTVV.